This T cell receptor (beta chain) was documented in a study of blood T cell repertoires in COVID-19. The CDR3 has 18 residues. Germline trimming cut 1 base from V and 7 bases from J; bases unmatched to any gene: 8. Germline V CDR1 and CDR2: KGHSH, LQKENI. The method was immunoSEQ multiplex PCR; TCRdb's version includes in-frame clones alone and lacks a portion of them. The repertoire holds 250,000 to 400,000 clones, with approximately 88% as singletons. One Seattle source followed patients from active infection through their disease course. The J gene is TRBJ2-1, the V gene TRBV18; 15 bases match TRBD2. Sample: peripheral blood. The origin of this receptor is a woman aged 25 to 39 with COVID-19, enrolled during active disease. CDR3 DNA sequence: TGTGCCAGCTCACCACTCCCCAGGACTAGCGGGGGGGCAAATGAGCAGTTCTTC. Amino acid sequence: CASSPLPRTSGGANEQFF.